One sample yielded the 4 T cell receptor beta chains listed below, sequenced in a study of blood T cells in healthy people across ages. The authors ran a second PCR of about 7 to 11 cycles using a sample-barcoded 5' primer and a J-beta primer mix. TCRdb itself ran the 5' RACE reads through MiXCR, one entry per CDR3 protein. Of over a million distinct CDR3 sequences detected, about 40% appear once; the ten largest clones hold under 8%. Sequenced sample: blood. These receptors were collected from a woman aged 18-30 years in good health.

The genes are TRBV5-1 and TRBJ1-1, with D possibly being TRBD1 (6 bases). CDR1 SGHRS and CDR2 YFSETQ come from the germline V gene. CDR3 length: 17 amino acids. Trimming stripped 4 bases from V and 1 base from J, with 20 bases between. The CDR3 sequence: CASSDRGSGGGNTEAFF. Here the CDR3 DNA reads TGCGCCAGCAGCGACCGGGGCTCCGGGGGCGGGAACACTGAAGCTTTCTTT.

The chain employs TRBV7-8 and TRBJ2-3; tentative D call: TRBD2 (6 bases). Germline V lookup: CDR1 SGHVS, CDR2 FQNEAQ. The CDR3 runs 15 residues. V was pared by 4 bases and J by 3 bases, with 14 bases between. CDR3 coding DNA: TGTGCCAGCAGCTCGGGTGGCGGGGTAACAGATACGCAGTATTTT. This encodes CASSSGGGVTDTQYF.

As to this clonotype: Compared with germline, one end of the junction differs, possibly owing to a read error. In nucleotides, the CDR3 is TGTGCCAGCAGTGAATTGGGGGCGGGAAAAGATACCCAGTACTTC. Its translation: CASSELGAGKDTQYF. The rearrangement links TRBV25-1 to TRBJ2-5, with D perhaps TRBD1 or TRBD2 (6 bases each). This CDR3 has 15 amino acids. CDR1 and CDR2 from the germline V gene are MGHDK and SYGVNS.

This clonotype came up a few times. This chain links TRBV5-1 with TRBJ2-5, with a weak D call TRBD1 (6 bases). This CDR3 region has 17 residues. Germline V gene data show CDR1 as SGHRS and CDR2 as YFSETQ. V was shortened by 2 bases and J by 4 bases, with 21 bases between the two germline ends. CDR3 region: CASSLTGSMVYLETQYF. In nucleotides, the CDR3 is TGCGCCAGCAGCTTAACAGGGTCGATGGTCTATTTAGAGACCCAGTACTTC.